This passage covers 3 T cell receptor beta chains from one sample sequenced in a study of cytomegalovirus exposure and HLA in healthy donors (dated by TCRdb to about 2017). Libraries came from the immunoSEQ multiplex PCR assay. A mixture of 60 forward primers for TCR Vbeta segments and 13 reverse primers for TCR Jbeta segments was used in the multiplex PCR. The immuneACCESS repertoire file appears here via TCRdb, limited to in-frame rearrangements. These files lack a portion of the clones; in checked studies, under half of the deficit traces to unresolved V genes, and the cause of the others is not known. The sample has around 220,000 clones on record, roughly 83% of them singletons. The ten largest clones add up to roughly 1.3% of the sample. The sequencing sample was made of PBMCs. These TCRs come from a girl aged 5-17 years in good health and CMV-seronegative.

The rearrangement links TRBV10-3 to TRBJ1-1; 7 bases match TRBD1. V lost 6 bases to trimming and J lost 0 bases; unmatched junction nucleotides: 4. Germline V gene data show CDR1 as ENHRY and CDR2 as SYGVKD. The length of the CDR3 is 14 residues. The CDR3 loop reads CAISMTGMNTEAFF. CDR3 DNA sequence: TGTGCCATCAGCATGACAGGGATGAACACTGAAGCTTTCTTT.

CDR3 loop: CASRDIGNQPQHF. As DNA, the CDR3 is TGTGCCAGCAGGGATATCGGCAATCAGCCCCAGCATTTT. The chain has TRBV19 and TRBJ1-5, with D possibly TRBD1 on 5 matching bases. CDR3 length: 13 residues. Trimming cost V 9 bases and J 2 bases, with 11 bases left between them. The germline gives CDR1 LNHDA, CDR2 SQIVND (reference sequence).

CDR3 protein: CASSLVGQGSYEAFF. For the CDR3, the DNA is TGTGCCAGCAGCTTAGTGGGTCAGGGTTCTTACGAAGCTTTCTTT. The chain employs TRBV11-1 and TRBJ1-1; D is perhaps TRBD1 (5 bases). V lost 1 base and J 8 bases, leaving 17 bases between the germline ends. CDR1 and CDR2 (germline): SGHAT, FQDESV (reference sequence). The CDR3 totals 15 residues.